This T cell receptor (beta chain) comes out of a study of TIL therapy for anti-PD-1-resistant metastatic lung cancer. About the research overall: By whole-exome sequencing, median non-synonymous tumor mutation burden was less than 1.6 mutations per megabase.

Germline lookup yields CDR1 SGHDT and CDR2 YYEEEE. The V gene lost 4 bases and the J gene lost 1 base, with 9 bases spanning the gap. There are 14 residues in the CDR3. The immunoSEQ assay was v3. Sequencing depth was 1.9 million or so read pairs for survey level, roughly 5-6 million for deep. Profiled with immunoSEQ multiplex PCR; TCRdb holds only in-frame clones, not every one. The table shows tens of thousands of clones, with about 86% occurring only once. Time point denoted: pre-treatment sample, taken before nivolumab and TIL therapy. Enrollment ran from October 2017 to early 2020. The chain is built from TRBV5-6 and TRBJ1-3, with no clear D. The sample consisted of blood, taken at baseline. The sequence was obtained from a person aged 25-79 years with non-small cell lung cancer. CDR3 loop: CASSPDLSGNTIYF. CDR3 DNA: TGTGCCAGCAGCCCGGACCTTTCTGGAAACACCATATATTTT.